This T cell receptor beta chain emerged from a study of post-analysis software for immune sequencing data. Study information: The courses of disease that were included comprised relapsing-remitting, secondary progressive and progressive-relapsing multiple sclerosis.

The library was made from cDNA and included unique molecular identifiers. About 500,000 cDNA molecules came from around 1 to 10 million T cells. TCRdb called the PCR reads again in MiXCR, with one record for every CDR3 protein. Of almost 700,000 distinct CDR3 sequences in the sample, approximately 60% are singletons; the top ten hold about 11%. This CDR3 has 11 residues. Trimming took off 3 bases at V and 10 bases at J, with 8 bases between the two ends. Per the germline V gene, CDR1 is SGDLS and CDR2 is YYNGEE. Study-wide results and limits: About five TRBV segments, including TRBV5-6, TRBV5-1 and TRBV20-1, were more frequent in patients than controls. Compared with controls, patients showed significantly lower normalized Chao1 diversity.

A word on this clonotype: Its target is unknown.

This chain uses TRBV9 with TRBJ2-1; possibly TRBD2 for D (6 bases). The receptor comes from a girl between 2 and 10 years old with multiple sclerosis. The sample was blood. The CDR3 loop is CASSAGREQFF. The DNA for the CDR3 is TGTGCCAGCAGCGCAGGGAGGGAGCAGTTCTTC.